This T cell receptor (beta chain) was found in a study of blood T cell repertoires in COVID-19 (TCRdb year 2020). Notes on the research overall: The collaborator samples originated in the United States, Italy and Spain and spanned the acute and convalescent phases of COVID-19. The prospective study material was composed of cDNA or gDNA derived from T cells, B-cell-depleted T cells, or PBMCs. Deeply sampled blood TCRbeta repertoires from subjects exposed to, actively infected with, or recovered from COVID-19 were included in the dataset. The repertoires were made available in a free public database intended to serve as a resource for research on the immune response to SARS-CoV-2. The samples were drawn from the first 160 participants of the ongoing ImmuneRACE study and from about 1,200 subjects provided by 6 global collaborators. The sample metadata nearly always contained a de-identified subject ID, COVID-19 status, age in years and sex. Where available, HLA class I and class II types were obtained from metadata supplied by the sample provider rather than from assay-based typing. On the study overall, not on this receptor specifically: The quantity of clinical and demographic metadata differed by source and by participant and was supplied without curation.

TCRbeta CDR3 regions were amplified from genomic DNA using the immunoSEQ Assay, a bias-controlled multiplex PCR. In the authors' own workflow: The number of nucleated cells in each sample was estimated from the amplification of reference gene primers within the assay. Sequence reads were collapsed and filtered to measure the absolute abundance of every unique TCRbeta CDR3 rearrangement. For each sample, productive Simpson clonality was calculated by taking the square root of Simpson's diversity index across productive rearrangements. What TCRdb holds here is the immuneACCESS table cut down to in-frame rearrangements. Part of the clones is not present; checked against another copy, under half of the missing clones reflect an unresolved V gene, and the others are unexplained. V, J and clone size are those of that table, while D and trimming were read from the DNA. Counted in this sample were around 19,000 clones; over 75% of them appeared once. About 10% of the sample goes to the ten largest clones.

Spanning cysteine to phenylalanine, the CDR3 consists of 14 amino acids. Only CDR3 DNA remains: 42 bases, in frame from the first base. The junction carries 13 bases between V and J, which are trimmed by 7 bases and 4 bases respectively. From a lookup of the germline V gene, CDR1 and CDR2 are SNHLY and FYNNEI. As to this clone: What antigen it recognizes has not been identified. No clone much larger than this one lies a single base away; base qualities are absent.

Each collaborating institution followed its own protocols to collect whole blood in K2EDTA tubes. Collaborator samples were shipped for TCRbeta analysis as frozen whole blood, isolated PBMCs, or DNA extracted from either sample type. Sequenced input: peripheral blood. The clonotype comes from a human donor in a cohort sampled during active COVID-19. The donor label of this sample is uncertain. The chain joins TRBV2 to TRBJ2-2; TRBD2 is perhaps the D gene, given 5 matching bases. In nucleotide form, the sequence is TGTGCCAGCACTCGAGAGGGCGGCACCGGGGAGCTGTTTTTT. Its translation is CASTREGGTGELFF. The CDR3, completed at both ends by the reference TRBV2 and TRBJ2-2 genes, gives the full variable domain EPEVTQTPSHQVTQMGQEVILRCVPISNHLYFYWYRQILGQKVEFLVSFYNNEISEKSEIFDDQFSVERPDGSNFTLKIRSTKLEDSAMYFCASTREGGTGELFFGEGSRLTVL.